This TCR beta chain was captured by sequencing in a study of T cell responses to AZD1222 COVID-19 vaccine. This clone came up a few times. There are 13 residues in the CDR3. V shed 2 bases and J shed 4 bases, with 6 bases lying between them. CDR1 is MDHEN, CDR2 SYDVKM, per germline. Data came from immunoSEQ multiplex PCR; TCRdb stores just in-frame clones and leaves some out. The table records about 100,000 clones, about 90% of them present only once. The chain couples TRBV28 to TRBJ1-5; no reliable D call. The TCR originated in an adult who received the AZD1222 COVID-19 vaccine. The sample was peripheral blood, taken 28 days after the second AZD1222 dose. DNA of the CDR3: TGTGCCAGCAGTTTAACTCCAAATCAGCCCCAGCATTTT. This codes for CASSLTPNQPQHF.